The 6 T cell receptor beta chains below all came from one sample that was sequenced in a study of T cells in Graves' hyperthyroidism and ophthalmopathy. Amplification of TCR beta CDR3 regions was performed using RNA transcripts as template. TCR CDR3 regions were first amplified by RT-PCR with HTBI primers. In TCRdb, the multiplex PCR reads were re-called with MiXCR into one record per CDR3 protein. The sample includes about half a million distinct CDR3 sequences, about a fifth of them seen just once. What was sequenced was blood. These receptors all come from a man younger than 35 with Graves' hyperthyroidism.

This clonotype has just a few counts. V and J are TRBV19 and TRBJ1-5, with a weak D call TRBD1 (6 bases). The V gene's germline CDR1 is LNHDA and CDR2 SQIVND (reference sequence). Trimming left V 6 bases short and J 6 bases short, with 18 bases between. The CDR3 runs 15 residues. The CDR3: CASSILGARSQPQHF. In DNA, the CDR3 is TGTGCCAGTAGCATATTGGGGGCTAGAAGTCAGCCCCAGCATTTT.

This chain connects TRBV14 to TRBJ2-7; D is uncertain. Germline V gives CDR1 SGHDN, CDR2 FVKESK. This CDR3 is 13 amino acids long. V was clipped by 1 base and J by 3 bases, with 7 bases between them. The CDR3 coding sequence is TGTGCCAGCAGCCAAGTGTGGGGCTACGAGCAGTACTTC. Its translation: CASSQVWGYEQYF.

This clonotype was seen many times. The chain has TRBV14 and TRBJ1-1; no clear D. The CDR3 is made up of 16 amino acids. V lost 4 bases, J lost 1 base, and 16 bases lay in between. CDR1 is SGHDN and CDR2 is FVKESK in the germline V gene. The CDR3 DNA reads TGTGCCAGCAGCCTCTGGGCCCCAATGGGGAACACTGAAGCTTTCTTT. This encodes CASSLWAPMGNTEAFF.

This clonotype occurred many times. This sequence joins TRBV6-5 and TRBJ2-5; 9 nucleotides match TRBD2. The trim removed 2 bases at V and 7 bases at J, leaving 5 bases unmatched. CDR3 length: 14 residues. CDR1 is MNHEY, CDR2 SVGAGI, per germline. The CDR3 here is CASSYAGGPGTQYF. CDR3 DNA: TGTGCCAGCAGTTACGCGGGGGGGCCGGGGACCCAGTACTTC.

The V and J genes are TRBV28 and TRBJ2-5; possible D gene TRBD1, 6 bases. Deletions cut 5 bases from V and 2 bases from J, with 12 bases between. The CDR3 loop spans 14 amino acids. From germline, CDR1 is MDHEN and CDR2 SYDVKM. CDR3 DNA sequence: TGTGCCAGCAGTCACAGGGACGGACAAGAGACCCAGTACTTC. Translation: CASSHRDGQETQYF.

This clonotype was counted many times. J is TRBJ2-5 and V is TRBV4-1; possibly TRBD2 for D (5 bases). Germline-derived CDR1 and CDR2 are MGHRA and YSYEKL. Trimming stripped 0 bases from V and 1 base from J, with 9 bases between. This CDR3 contains 15 residues. The CDR3 protein is CASSQDVLAQETQYF. The DNA for the CDR3 is TGCGCCAGCAGCCAAGACGTCCTAGCCCAAGAGACCCAGTACTTC.